This TCR beta chain was obtained from a study of blood T cell repertoires in COVID-19. Germline values: CDR1 MNHEY, CDR2 SMNVEV (reference sequence). This CDR3 contains 13 residues. V shed 7 bases and J shed 6 bases, with 14 bases lying between them. Under the authors' procedure: Nucleated cell number was recorded as an estimate derived from reference gene primer amplification. The data were produced by immunoSEQ multiplex PCR, yet TCRdb's version contains in-frame clones alone and is incomplete. V and J calls and clone size follow that table, whereas D and trimming were derived from the DNA. This table has about 120,000 clones, more than 75% appearing once.

Specimen: peripheral blood. The sequence was obtained from a woman aged 50 to 60 with acute or convalescent COVID-19. This rearrangement joins TRBV27 to TRBJ2-3, with a weak D call TRBD2 (7 bases). CDR3 nucleotides: TGTGCCAGCACCCCGGGGGGCCCCGATACGCAGTATTTT. As protein: CASTPGGPDTQYF.